The 15 T cell receptor beta chains in this list originate from one sample, sequenced in a study of blood T cell repertoires in COVID-19. Data came from immunoSEQ multiplex PCR; TCRdb stores just in-frame clones and leaves some out. The data contain 150,000 to 200,000 clones, 80% of them seen just once; the ten biggest clones take up roughly 6%. The sequencing input was PBMCs or T cells enriched from blood (not recorded which). These receptors all stem from a man in his forties or fifties who had recovered from COVID-19.

The chain is built from TRBV6-5 and TRBJ1-6, with no clear D. CDR3 length: 15 residues. V gave up 6 bases and J gave up 10 bases, with 19 bases separating them. The germline gives CDR1 MNHEY, CDR2 SVGAGI. This chain's CDR3 is CASRNYDPDRSPLHF. CDR3 nucleotide sequence: TGTGCCAGCAGAAACTACGACCCCGATCGGTCACCCCTCCACTTT.

The chain carries TRBV18 and TRBJ1-4; tentatively, D is TRBD1 (5 bases). In germline, CDR1 is KGHSH, CDR2 LQKENI. Trimming stripped 5 bases from V and 5 bases from J, with 15 bases between. The CDR3 is made up of 15 amino acids. DNA of the CDR3: TGTGCCAGCTCAAATGGGGCAGGGCCAAATGAAAAACTGTTTTTT. As protein: CASSNGAGPNEKLFF.

This chain uses TRBV11-2 with TRBJ2-3; D might be TRBD1 (6 bases). The V gene's germline CDR1 is SGHAT and CDR2 FQNNGV. V lost 5 bases and J 3 bases, leaving 12 bases between the germline ends. The CDR3 length is 14 residues. The CDR3 bases are TGTGCCAGCAGCCGAACAGGGAAGACAGATACGCAGTATTTT. It codes for CASSRTGKTDTQYF. The whole variable domain, filled in from reference TRBV11-2 and TRBJ2-3, reads EAGVAQSPRYKIIEKRQSVAFWCNPISGHATLYWYQQILGQGPKLLIQFQNNGVVDDSQLPKDRFSAERLKGVDSTLKIQPAKLEDSAVYLCASSRTGKTDTQYFGPGTRLTVL.

The rearrangement joins TRBV7-3 to TRBJ2-1; D perhaps matches TRBD2 (5 bases). Trimming took off 3 bases at V and 7 bases at J, with 22 bases between the two ends. Germline V gives CDR1 SGHTA, CDR2 FQGTGA. The CDR3 length is 17 residues. In nucleotides, the CDR3 is TGTGCCAGCAGCTTGGTGGTGAGGGCTGGGGTAACGAATGAGCAGTTCTTC. Translated, it gives CASSLVVRAGVTNEQFF.

The gene calls are TRBV5-5 and TRBJ2-3, with 8 nucleotides matching TRBD2. Trimming took 4 bases from V and 2 from J; bases not matched to a gene: 6. The germline CDR1 and CDR2 sequences are SGHKS and YYEKEE (reference sequence). The CDR3 runs 15 residues. CDR3 protein: CASSLLAGYTDTQYF. CDR3 DNA sequence: TGTGCCAGCAGCCTATTAGCGGGGTACACAGATACGCAGTATTTT. Combining the CDR3 with reference TRBV5-5 and TRBJ2-3 gives the whole variable domain DAGVTQSPTHLIKTRGQQVTLRCSPISGHKSVSWYQQVLGQGPQFIFQYYEKEERGRGNFPDRFSARQFPNYSSELNVNALLLGDSALYLCASSLLAGYTDTQYFGPGTRLTVL.

This clone was recorded only once. The chain joins TRBV19 to TRBJ1-1, with D perhaps TRBD1 (5 bases). Per germline, CDR1 LNHDA and CDR2 SQIVND (reference sequence). This CDR3 spans 15 amino acids. V was trimmed by 5 bases and J by 5 bases, leaving 18 bases between them. The CDR3 sequence: CASSLSGRVGTEAFF. CDR3 nucleotides: TGTGCCAGTAGTCTTTCGGGCAGGGTAGGGACTGAAGCTTTCTTT.

This chain links TRBV12-3 or TRBV12-4 with TRBJ1-2; D gene unclear. V lost 5 bases and J lost 0, with 7 bases in between. The CDR3 runs 13 residues. CDR3 nucleotides: TGTGCCAGCAGTCCTCCGTCTAACTATGGCTACACCTTC. It yields the protein CASSPPSNYGYTF.

The chain employs TRBV2 and TRBJ2-7; TRBD2 matches at 15 bases. The germline V gene has CDR1 SNHLY and CDR2 FYNNEI. The CDR3 length is 17 residues. Trimming took 5 bases from V and 4 from J; bases not matched to a gene: 9. This CDR3 reads CASSRTSGGAFGYEQYV. CDR3 DNA sequence: TGTGCCAGCAGTAGGACTAGCGGGGGGGCATTTGGGTACGAGCAGTACGTC.

This rearrangement joins TRBV7-8 to TRBJ1-1; D possibly corresponds to TRBD1 (6 bases). Germline V lookup: CDR1 SGHVS, CDR2 FQNEAQ. The CDR3 has 16 residues. V lost 2 bases to trimming and J lost 11 bases, with 24 bases between them. DNA of the CDR3: TGTGCCAGCAGCTTATTGGGTCCAGGGGCCAACGGTGTGGCTTTCTTT. This translates into CASSLLGPGANGVAFF.

The V gene is TRBV19, the J gene TRBJ1-5; 10 positions agree with TRBD1. Per germline, CDR1 LNHDA and CDR2 SQIVND (reference sequence). The CDR3 length is 14 residues. With 5 bases clipped from V and 6 bases from J, the junction kept 4 bases outside the gene matches. The CDR3 sequence: CASSPGTGAQPQHF. For the CDR3, the DNA is TGTGCCAGTAGTCCTGGGACAGGGGCTCAGCCCCAGCATTTT.

The V call is TRBV2, the J call TRBJ1-2, with unresolved D. This CDR3 contains 11 residues. Trimming pared 5 bases from V and 2 bases from J, leaving 3 bases between. Germline CDR1 reads SNHLY; CDR2 reads FYNNEI. The DNA for the CDR3 is TGTGCCAGCAGTCAGAACTATGGCTACACCTTC. This gives the protein CASSQNYGYTF.

The chain joins TRBV7-6 to TRBJ1-1; TRBD1 matches 8 bases. Germline loops: CDR1 SGHVS, CDR2 FNYEAQ. V shed 5 bases, J shed 1 base, and the junction held 6 bases outside the gene matches. The CDR3 runs to 15 residues. The CDR3 DNA is TGTGCCAGCAGCCTATGGGGGACAGGGAACACTGAAGCTTTCTTT. Protein product: CASSLWGTGNTEAFF.

The CDR3 loop reads CATGTGTKNIQYF. In nucleotides, the CDR3 is TGTGCCACCGGGACAGGAACCAAAAACATTCAGTACTTC. The J gene is TRBJ2-4, the V gene TRBV10-3, with 8 bases aligning to TRBD1. The ends lost 10 bases at V and 2 bases at J; junction bases unmatched: 4. The CDR3 length is 13 residues. CDR1 is ENHRY, CDR2 SYGVKD, per germline.

Concerning this clone itself: A much larger clone lies one base from this, so it may be a read error. This chain links TRBV5-1 with TRBJ1-5; D is perhaps TRBD1 (5 bases). The CDR3 has 15 residues. Looked up from germline, CDR1 is SGHRS and CDR2 is YFSETQ. CDR3 protein: CANSLGWGGNQPQHF. The CDR3 DNA is TGCGCCAACAGCTTGGGGTGGGGGGGCAATCAGCCCCAGCATTTT.

This rearrangement joins TRBV5-8 to TRBJ1-3; D may be TRBD1 (5 bases). The CDR3 is 16 residues long. In germline, CDR1 is SGHTS, CDR2 YDEGEE. V was cut by 4 bases and J by 2 bases, with 16 bases left in between. The CDR3 DNA follows: TGTGCCAGCAGCGAAAGACAGATCGTCCCTGGAAACACCATATATTTT. This encodes CASSERQIVPGNTIYF.